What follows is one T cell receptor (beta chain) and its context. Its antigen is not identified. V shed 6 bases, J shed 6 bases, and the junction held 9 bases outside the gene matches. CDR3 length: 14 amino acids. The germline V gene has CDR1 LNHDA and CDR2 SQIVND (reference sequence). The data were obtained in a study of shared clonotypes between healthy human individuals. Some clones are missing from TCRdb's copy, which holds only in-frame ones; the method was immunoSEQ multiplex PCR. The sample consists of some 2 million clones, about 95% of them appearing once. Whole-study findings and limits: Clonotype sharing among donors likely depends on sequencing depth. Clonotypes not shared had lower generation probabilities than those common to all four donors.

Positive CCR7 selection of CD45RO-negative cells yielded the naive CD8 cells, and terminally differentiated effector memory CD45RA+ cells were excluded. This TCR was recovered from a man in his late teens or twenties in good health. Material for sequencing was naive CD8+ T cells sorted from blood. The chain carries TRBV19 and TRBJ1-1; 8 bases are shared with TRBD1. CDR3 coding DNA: TGTGCCAGTAGAGCAGGGGGCCTGATGCCTGAAGCTTTCTTT. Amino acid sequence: CASRAGGLMPEAFF.